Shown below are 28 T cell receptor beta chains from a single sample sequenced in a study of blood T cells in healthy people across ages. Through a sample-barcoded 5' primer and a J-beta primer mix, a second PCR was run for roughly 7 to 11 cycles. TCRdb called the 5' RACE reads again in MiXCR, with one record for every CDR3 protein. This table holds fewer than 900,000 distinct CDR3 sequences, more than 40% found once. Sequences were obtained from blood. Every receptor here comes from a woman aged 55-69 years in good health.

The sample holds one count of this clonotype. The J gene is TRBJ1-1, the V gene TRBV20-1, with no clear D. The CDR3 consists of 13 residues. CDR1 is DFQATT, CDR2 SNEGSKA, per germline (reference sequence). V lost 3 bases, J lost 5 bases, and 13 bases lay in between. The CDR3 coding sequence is TGCAGTGCTAGTCACGGGTCGGAAACTGAAGCTTTCTTT. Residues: CSASHGSETEAFF.

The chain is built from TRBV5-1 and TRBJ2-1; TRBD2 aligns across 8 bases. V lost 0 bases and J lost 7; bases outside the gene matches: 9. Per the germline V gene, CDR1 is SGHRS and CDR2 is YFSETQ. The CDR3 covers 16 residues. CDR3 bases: TGCGCCAGCAGCTTGGCGGGAGGGCCAATTCGGAATGAGCAGTTCTTC. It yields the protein CASSLAGGPIRNEQFF.

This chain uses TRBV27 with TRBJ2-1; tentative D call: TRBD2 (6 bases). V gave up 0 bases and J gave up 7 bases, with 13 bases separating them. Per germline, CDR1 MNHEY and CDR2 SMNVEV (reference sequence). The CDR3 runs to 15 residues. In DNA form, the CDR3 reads TGTGCCAGCAGTTTATCCTCGGGAGCCTGGAATGAGCAGTTCTTC. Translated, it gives CASSLSSGAWNEQFF.

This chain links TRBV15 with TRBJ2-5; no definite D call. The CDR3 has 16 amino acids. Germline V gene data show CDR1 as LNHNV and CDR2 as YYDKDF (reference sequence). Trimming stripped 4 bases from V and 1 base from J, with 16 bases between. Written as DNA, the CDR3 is TGTGCCACCAGCAAACGAATCACGGCAGCCCAAGAGACCCAGTACTTC. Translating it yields CATSKRITAAQETQYF.

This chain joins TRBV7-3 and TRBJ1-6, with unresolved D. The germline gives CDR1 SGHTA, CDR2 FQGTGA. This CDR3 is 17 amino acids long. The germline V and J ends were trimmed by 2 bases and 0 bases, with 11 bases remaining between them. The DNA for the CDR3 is TGTGCCAGCAGCTTACCCGGCCACAGCTCCTATAATTCACCCCTCCACTTT. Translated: CASSLPGHSSYNSPLHF.

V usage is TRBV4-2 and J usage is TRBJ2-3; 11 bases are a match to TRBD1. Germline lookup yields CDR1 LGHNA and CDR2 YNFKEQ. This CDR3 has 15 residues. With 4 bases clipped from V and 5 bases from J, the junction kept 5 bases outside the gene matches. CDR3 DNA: TGTGCCAGCAGCCGGACAGGGGGCGGCGAAGATACGCAGTATTTT. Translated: CASSRTGGGEDTQYF.

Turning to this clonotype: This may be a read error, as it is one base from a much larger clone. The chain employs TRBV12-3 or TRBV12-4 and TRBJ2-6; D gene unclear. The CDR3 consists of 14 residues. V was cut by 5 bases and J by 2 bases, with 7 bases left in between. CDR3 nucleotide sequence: TGTGCCAGCAGTGGGATGGCTGGGGCCAACGTCCTGACTTTC. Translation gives CASSGMAGANVLTF.

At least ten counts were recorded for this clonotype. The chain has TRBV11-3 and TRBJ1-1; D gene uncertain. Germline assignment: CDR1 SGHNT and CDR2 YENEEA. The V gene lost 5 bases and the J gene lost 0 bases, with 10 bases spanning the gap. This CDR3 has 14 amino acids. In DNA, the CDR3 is TGTGCCAGCAGCCGCCGGATCCTGAACACTGAAGCTTTCTTT. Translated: CASSRRILNTEAFF.

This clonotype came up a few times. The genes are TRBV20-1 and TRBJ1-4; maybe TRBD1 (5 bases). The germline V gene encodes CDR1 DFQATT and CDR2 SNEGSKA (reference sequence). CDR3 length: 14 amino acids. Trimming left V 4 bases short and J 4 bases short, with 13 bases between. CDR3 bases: TGCAGTGCTACCCGGGACGGAAATAATGAAAAACTGTTTTTT. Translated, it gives CSATRDGNNEKLFF.

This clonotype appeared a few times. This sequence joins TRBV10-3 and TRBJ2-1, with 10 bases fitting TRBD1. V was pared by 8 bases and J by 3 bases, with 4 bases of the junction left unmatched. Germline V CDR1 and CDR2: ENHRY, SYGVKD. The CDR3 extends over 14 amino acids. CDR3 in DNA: TGTGCCATCGCCGGGACAGGGGACTACAATGAGCAGTTCTTC. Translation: CAIAGTGDYNEQFF.

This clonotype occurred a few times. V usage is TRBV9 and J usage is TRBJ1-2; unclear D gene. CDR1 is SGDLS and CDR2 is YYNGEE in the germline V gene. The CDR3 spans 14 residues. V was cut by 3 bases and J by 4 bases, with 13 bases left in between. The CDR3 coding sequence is TGTGCCAGCAGCGGTACGGGCCTCCTCTATGGCTACACCTTC. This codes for CASSGTGLLYGYTF.

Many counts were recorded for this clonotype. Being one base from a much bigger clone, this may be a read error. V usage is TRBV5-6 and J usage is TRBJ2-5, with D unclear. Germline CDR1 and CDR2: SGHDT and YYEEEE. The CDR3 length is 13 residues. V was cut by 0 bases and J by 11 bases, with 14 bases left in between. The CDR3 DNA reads TGTGCCAGCAGCTTGGGTGGGAACAATGAGCAGTACTTC. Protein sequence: CASSLGGNNEQYF.

For the CDR3, the DNA is TGTGCCAGCAGCTTGCTGACGGGAGTGGGCTACGAGCAGTACTTC. Translating gives CASSLLTGVGYEQYF. V and J are TRBV5-4 and TRBJ2-7; weak D call: TRBD2 (6 bases). Trimming shortened V by 1 base and J by 3 bases, and 14 bases separated the two germline ends. The CDR3 runs to 15 residues. CDR1 is SGHNT and CDR2 is YYREEE in the germline V gene (reference sequence).

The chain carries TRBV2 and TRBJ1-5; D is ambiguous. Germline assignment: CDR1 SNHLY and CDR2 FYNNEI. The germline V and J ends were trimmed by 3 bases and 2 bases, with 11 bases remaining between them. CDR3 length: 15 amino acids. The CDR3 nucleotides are TGTGCCAGCAGTGACCGTCGCGGGGGCAATCAGCCCCAGCATTTT. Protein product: CASSDRRGGNQPQHF.

The DNA of the CDR3 is TGTGCCAGCATTTCGACAGGGAATATGGCGAACACCGGGGAGCTGTTTTTT. Encoded protein: CASISTGNMANTGELFF. The chain employs TRBV28 and TRBJ2-2; TRBD1 aligns across 7 bases. From germline, CDR1 is MDHEN and CDR2 SYDVKM. V shed 7 bases and J 0 bases; nucleotides not matched to a gene: 11. The CDR3 covers 17 residues. Filled out from reference TRBV28 and TRBJ2-2, the complete variable domain reads DVKVTQSSRYLVKRTGEKVFLECVQDMDHENMFWYRQDPGLGLRLIYFSYDVKMKEKGDIPEGYSVSREKKERFSLILESASTNQTSMYLCASISTGNMANTGELFFGEGSRLTVL.

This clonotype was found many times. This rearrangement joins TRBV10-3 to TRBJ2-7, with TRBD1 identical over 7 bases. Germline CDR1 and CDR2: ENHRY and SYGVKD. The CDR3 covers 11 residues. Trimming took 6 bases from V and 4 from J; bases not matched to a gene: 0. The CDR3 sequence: CAIRGQYEQYF. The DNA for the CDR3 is TGTGCCATCAGGGGACAGTACGAGCAGTACTTC.

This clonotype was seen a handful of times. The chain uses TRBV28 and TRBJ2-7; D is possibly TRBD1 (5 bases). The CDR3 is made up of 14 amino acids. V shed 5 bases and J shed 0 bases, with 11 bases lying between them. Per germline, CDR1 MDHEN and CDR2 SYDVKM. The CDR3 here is CASSPQATSYEQYF. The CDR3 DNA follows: TGTGCCAGCAGTCCACAGGCGACCTCCTACGAGCAGTACTTC.

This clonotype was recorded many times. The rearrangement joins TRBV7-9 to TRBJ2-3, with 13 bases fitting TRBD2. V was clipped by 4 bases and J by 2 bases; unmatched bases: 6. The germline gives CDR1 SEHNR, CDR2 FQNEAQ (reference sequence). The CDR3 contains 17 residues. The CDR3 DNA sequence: TGTGCCAGCAGCTCAGGGACTAGCGGGACATCCACAGATACGCAGTATTTT. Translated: CASSSGTSGTSTDTQYF.

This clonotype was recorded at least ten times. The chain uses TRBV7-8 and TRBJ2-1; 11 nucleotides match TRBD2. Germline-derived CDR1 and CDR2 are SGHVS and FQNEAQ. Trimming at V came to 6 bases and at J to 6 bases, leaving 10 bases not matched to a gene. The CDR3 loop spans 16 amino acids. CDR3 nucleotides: TGTGCCAGCAGTCAGGGGGCTAGCGGGGGGCCCAATGAGCAGTTCTTC. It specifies CASSQGASGGPNEQFF.

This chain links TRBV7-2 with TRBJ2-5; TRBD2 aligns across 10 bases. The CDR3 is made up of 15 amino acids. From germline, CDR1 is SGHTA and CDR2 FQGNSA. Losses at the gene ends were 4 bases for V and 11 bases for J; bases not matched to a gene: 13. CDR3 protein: CASSSWTSGATQQYF. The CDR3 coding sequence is TGTGCCAGCAGCTCCTGGACTAGCGGAGCCACCCAGCAGTACTTC.

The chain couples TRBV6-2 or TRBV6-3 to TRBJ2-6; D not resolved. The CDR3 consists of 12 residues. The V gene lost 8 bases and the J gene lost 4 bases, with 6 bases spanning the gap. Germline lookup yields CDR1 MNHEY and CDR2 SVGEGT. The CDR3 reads CASSAGANVLTF. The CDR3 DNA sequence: TGTGCCAGCTCGGCCGGGGCCAACGTCCTGACTTTC.

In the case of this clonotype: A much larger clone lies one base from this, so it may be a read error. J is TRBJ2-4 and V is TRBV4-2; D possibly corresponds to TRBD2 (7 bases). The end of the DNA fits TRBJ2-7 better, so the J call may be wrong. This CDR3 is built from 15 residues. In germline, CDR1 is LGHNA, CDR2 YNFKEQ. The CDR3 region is CASSPHEGGVDEQYF. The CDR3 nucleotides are TGTGCCAGCAGCCCCCATGAGGGGGGGGTAGACGAGCAGTACTTC.

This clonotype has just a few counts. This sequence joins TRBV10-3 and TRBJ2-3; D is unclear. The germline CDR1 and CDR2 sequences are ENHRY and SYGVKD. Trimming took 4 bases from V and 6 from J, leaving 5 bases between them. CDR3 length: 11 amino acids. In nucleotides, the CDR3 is TGTGCCATCAGTGGGGGTGATACGCAGTATTTT. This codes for CAISGGDTQYF.

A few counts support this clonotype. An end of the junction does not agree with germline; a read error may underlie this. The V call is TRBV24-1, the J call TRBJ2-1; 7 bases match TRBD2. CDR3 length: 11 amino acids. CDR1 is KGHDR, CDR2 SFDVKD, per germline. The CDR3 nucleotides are TGTGCCACCGGGAGGGTTGATGAGCGGTTCTTC. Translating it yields CATGRVDERFF.

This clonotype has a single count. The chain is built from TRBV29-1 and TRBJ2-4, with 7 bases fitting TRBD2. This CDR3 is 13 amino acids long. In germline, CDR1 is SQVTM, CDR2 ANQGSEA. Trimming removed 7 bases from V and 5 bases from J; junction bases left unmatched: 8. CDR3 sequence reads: CSARRGEENIQYF. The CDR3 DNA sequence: TGCAGCGCCCGTCGGGGGGAGGAAAACATTCAGTACTTC.

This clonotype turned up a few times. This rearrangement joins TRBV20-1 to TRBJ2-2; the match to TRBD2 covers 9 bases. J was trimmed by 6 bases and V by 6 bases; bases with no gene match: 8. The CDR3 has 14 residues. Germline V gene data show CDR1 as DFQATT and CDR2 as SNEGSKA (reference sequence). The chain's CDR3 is CSALSGRDAGELFF. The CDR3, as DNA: TGCAGTGCCCTTAGCGGGAGAGATGCCGGGGAGCTGTTTTTT.

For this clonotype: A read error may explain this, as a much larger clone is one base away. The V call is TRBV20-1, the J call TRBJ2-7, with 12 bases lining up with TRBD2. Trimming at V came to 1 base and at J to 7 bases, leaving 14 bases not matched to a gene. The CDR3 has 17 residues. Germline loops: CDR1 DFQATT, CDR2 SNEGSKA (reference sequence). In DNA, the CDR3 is TGCAGTGCTAGAGTTCTCTCGGGACTAGCGGGTTACAATGAGCAGTACTTC. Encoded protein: CSARVLSGLAGYNEQYF.

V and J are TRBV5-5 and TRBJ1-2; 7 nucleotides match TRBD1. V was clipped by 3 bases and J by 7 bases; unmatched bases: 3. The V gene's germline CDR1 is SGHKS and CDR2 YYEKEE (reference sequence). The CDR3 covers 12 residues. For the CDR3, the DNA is TGTGCCAGCAGCTACCGGGACAGTGGCTACACCTTC. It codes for CASSYRDSGYTF. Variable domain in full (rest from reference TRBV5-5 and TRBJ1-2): DAGVTQSPTHLIKTRGQQVTLRCSPISGHKSVSWYQQVLGQGPQFIFQYYEKEERGRGNFPDRFSARQFPNYSSELNVNALLLGDSALYLCASSYRDSGYTFGSGTRLTVV.